Detailed here is one T cell receptor (beta chain). The record originates from a study of blood T cell repertoires in COVID-19. Study background: Specimens from acute and convalescent COVID-19 originated in the United States, Italy and Spain. In each case, the material was cDNA or gDNA derived from T cells, B-cell-depleted T cells, or PBMCs.

The CDR3 is made up of 16 amino acids. CDR1 is SQVTM and CDR2 is ANQGSEA in the germline V gene. Trimming removed 4 bases from V and 0 bases from J; junction bases left unmatched: 8. The repertoire was sequenced with immunoSEQ multiplex PCR; TCRdb's copy has only in-frame clones and lacks some. The table lists some 100,000 clones, around 92% of them singletons, with 6.3% in the top ten. This chain connects TRBV29-1 to TRBJ2-1; 8 positions match TRBD2. Sequenced material: peripheral blood. This TCR was recovered from a woman in her sixties with active COVID-19. This CDR3 reads CSVGGGGLFSYNEQFF. The CDR3 bases are TGCAGCGTTGGGGGCGGGGGGCTCTTCTCCTACAATGAGCAGTTCTTC.